The rows below give T cell receptor beta chains drawn from one sample of a study of blood T cell repertoires in COVID-19. Using immunoSEQ multiplex PCR, the repertoire was profiled, and TCRdb retains in-frame clones only, with some absent. Among some 200,000 clones listed, approximately 84% were seen once. Sequencing was carried out using peripheral blood. The receptors derive from a man older than 75 with acute or convalescent COVID-19. Each CDR3 is given with its conserved first and last residue. D genes are given only for firm matches. Only some rows state a clone size, as once, few, many or a class for expanded clones.

size	D	V	J	length	CDR3	DNA
NA	NA	TRBV6-5	TRBJ2-2	15	CASIINHFSTGELFF	TGTGCCAGCATTATAAATCACTTTAGTACCGGGGAGCTGTTTTTT
NA	NA	TRBV27	TRBJ2-2	15	CASSLASSVTGELFF	TGTGCCAGCAGTTTGGCGTCTAGCGTCACCGGGGAGCTGTTTTTT
NA	NA	TRBV28	TRBJ2-7	12	CASSLSGNEQYF	TGTGCCAGCAGTTTATCAGGGAACGAGCAGTACTTC
NA	TRBD1	TRBV24-1	TRBJ2-3	16	CATSGQGATFTDTQYF	TGTGCCACCAGTGGCCAGGGGGCTACTTTCACAGATACGCAGTATTTT
NA	TRBD1	TRBV5-1	TRBJ2-3	15	CASSLATGNTDTQYF	TGCGCCAGCAGCTTGGCGACAGGGAACACAGATACGCAGTATTTT
NA	TRBD1	TRBV7-2	TRBJ1-4	15	CASSLSGTGGEKLFF	TGTGCCAGCAGCTTATCTGGGACAGGTGGTGAAAAACTGTTTTTT
once	TRBD1	TRBV19	TRBJ1-6	15	CASRVDRAQNSPLHF	TGTGCCAGTAGAGTGGACAGGGCTCAAAATTCACCCCTCCACTTT
NA	TRBD1	TRBV4-2	TRBJ2-7	15	CASSEQGQGVGEQYF	TGTGCCAGCAGCGAACAAGGACAGGGGGTCGGAGAGCAGTACTTC
NA	TRBD2	TRBV5-1	TRBJ2-1	15	CASSLAGGVFDEQFF	TGCGCCAGCAGCTTAGCGGGAGGGGTCTTTGATGAGCAGTTCTTC
NA	NA	TRBV14	TRBJ1-6	13	CASRRVYNSPLHF	TGTGCCAGCAGACGGGTCTATAATTCACCCCTCCACTTT
NA	NA	TRBV30	TRBJ2-4	13	CAWRMAFQNIQYF	TGTGCCTGGAGAATGGCTTTCCAAAACATTCAGTACTTC
NA	TRBD2	TRBV5-6	TRBJ2-5	14	CASKSAGGLETQYF	TGTGCCAGCAAATCCGCGGGGGGCCTGGAGACCCAGTACTTC
NA	TRBD1	TRBV5-1	TRBJ1-3	17	CASSQRTGPASGNTIYF	TGCGCCAGCAGCCAGAGGACAGGTCCGGCGTCTGGAAACACCATATATTTT
NA	TRBD2	TRBV10-3	TRBJ2-7	15	CAISESVLAGVPQYF	TGTGCCATCAGTGAGTCGGTGCTAGCGGGAGTTCCGCAGTACTTC
NA	NA	TRBV6-4	TRBJ2-2	13	CASRGHRTGELFF	TGTGCCAGCAGGGGACACCGCACCGGGGAGCTGTTTTTT
NA	NA	TRBV7-3	TRBJ2-5	14	CASSFWHRQETQYF	TGTGCCAGCAGCTTCTGGCACAGACAAGAGACCCAGTACTTC
few	NA	TRBV10-3	TRBJ2-5	13	CAISEFRGETQYF	TGTGCCATCAGTGAGTTTAGGGGAGAGACCCAGTACTTC
NA	NA	TRBV7-2	TRBJ1-2	13	CASREQQTDGYTF	TGTGCCAGCAGAGAACAGCAGACGGATGGCTACACCTTC
NA	NA	TRBV2	TRBJ2-5	14	CASSQDRNEETQYF	TGTGCCAGCAGTCAAGACAGGAATGAAGAGACCCAGTACTTC
few	TRBD2	TRBV28	TRBJ2-1	16	CASTSSGRAVYNEQFF	TGTGCCAGCACCTCTAGCGGGAGGGCGGTCTACAATGAGCAGTTCTTC
NA	NA	TRBV11-1	TRBJ2-3	16	CASSLGGFLRTDTQYF	TGTGCCAGCAGCTTAGGAGGGTTTCTCCGCACAGATACGCAGTATTTT
few	NA	TRBV28	TRBJ2-1	15	CASSETGTPNNEQFF	TGTGCCAGCAGTGAGACAGGGACTCCCAACAATGAGCAGTTCTTC
NA	TRBD2	TRBV6-1	TRBJ2-5	17	CASSEHGAGGPRETQYF	TGTGCCAGCAGTGAACATGGTGCGGGAGGGCCAAGAGAGACCCAGTACTTC
NA	TRBD1	TRBV6-5	TRBJ2-5	14	CASTPDRGTETQYF	TGTGCCAGCACCCCAGACAGGGGCACAGAGACCCAGTACTTC
NA	TRBD1	TRBV6-6	TRBJ2-7	15	CASSDTGTVPYEQYF	TGTGCCAGCAGTGATACCGGGACAGTCCCCTACGAGCAGTACTTC
NA	TRBD1	TRBV19	TRBJ1-5	17	CASNHQGDTYSNQPQHF	TGTGCCAGTAATCATCAGGGGGACACCTATAGCAATCAGCCCCAGCATTTT
NA	TRBD1	TRBV4-2	TRBJ1-2	15	CASSQGDRGQRGYTF	TGTGCCAGCAGCCAAGGGGACAGGGGGCAGAGAGGCTACACCTTC
NA	TRBD2	TRBV7-9	TRBJ2-4	17	CASSPRGGEREFGIQYF	TGTGCCAGCAGCCCCCGGGGAGGTGAGCGGGAGTTTGGCATTCAGTACTTC
NA	TRBD2	TRBV6-6	TRBJ2-1	15	CASSRGAGGLGEQFF	TGTGCCAGCAGCCGAGGAGCGGGAGGGTTGGGTGAGCAGTTCTTC
NA	TRBD1	TRBV5-1	TRBJ2-3	14	CASSLEGGADTQYF	TGCGCCAGCAGCTTGGAAGGGGGCGCAGATACGCAGTATTTT
NA	NA	TRBV5-6	TRBJ1-4	14	CASSRGGVREKLFF	TGTGCCAGCAGCCGGGGAGGGGTTCGGGAAAAACTGTTTTTT
NA	TRBD2	TRBV30	TRBJ2-5	13	CAWIQPAGGTQYF	TGTGCCTGGATACAACCAGCGGGAGGGACCCAGTACTTC
NA	TRBD1	TRBV13	TRBJ1-2	16	CASSRFGDRYEDGYTF	TGTGCCAGCAGCAGATTTGGGGACAGGTATGAGGATGGCTACACCTTC
NA	TRBD1	TRBV7-9	TRBJ2-1	14	CASSLGQGRDEQFF	TGTGCCAGCAGCTTAGGACAGGGAAGGGATGAGCAGTTCTTC
NA	TRBD1	TRBV18	TRBJ1-2	18	CASSPGGGGAVGDYGYTF	TGTGCCAGCTCACCTGGTGGAGGGGGCGCGGTTGGTGATTATGGCTACACCTTC
NA	NA	TRBV5-1	TRBJ1-2	14	CASSFGGQYYGYTF	TGCGCCAGCAGCTTTGGAGGTCAGTACTATGGCTACACCTTC
NA	NA	TRBV9	TRBJ1-4	16	CASSPGQTATNEKLFF	TGTGCCAGCAGCCCCGGACAGACTGCAACTAATGAAAAACTGTTTTTT
NA	NA	TRBV4-3	TRBJ1-2	14	CASSQEQGFGGYTF	TGCGCCAGCAGCCAAGAGCAGGGTTTCGGGGGCTACACCTTC
once	NA	TRBV18	TRBJ2-7	13	CASSLNDRYEQYF	TGTGCCAGCTCACTAAACGACAGGTACGAGCAGTACTTC
NA	NA	TRBV29-1	TRBJ2-5	12	CSVDRGGETQYF	TGCAGCGTCGACCGGGGTGGAGAGACCCAGTACTTC
NA	NA	TRBV29-1	TRBJ2-2	14	CSVLLRDTTGELFF	TGCAGCGTTTTGCTTCGAGATACCACCGGGGAGCTGTTTTTT
NA	NA	TRBV28	TRBJ2-7	14	CASSHPTTPYEQYF	TGTGCCAGCAGCCACCCGACAACCCCCTACGAGCAGTACTTC
NA	TRBD2	TRBV11-2	TRBJ2-7	16	CASSSYKGTSGSEQYF	TGTGCCAGCAGCTCCTACAAGGGGACTAGCGGAAGCGAGCAGTACTTC
NA	NA	TRBV6-1	TRBJ1-2	15	CASSDGLRAGGGYTF	TGTGCCAGCAGTGATGGACTCCGGGCGGGGGGTGGCTACACCTTC
few	TRBD2	TRBV18	TRBJ2-1	19	CASSPTSGRTIPFYNEQFF	TGTGCCAGCTCACCGACTAGCGGGAGAACGATCCCATTCTACAATGAGCAGTTCTTC
NA	NA	TRBV20-1	TRBJ2-1	11	CSADSINEQFF	TGCAGTGCTGATAGCATTAATGAGCAGTTCTTC
NA	NA	TRBV5-1	TRBJ2-5	14	CASSLGDLKETQYF	TGCGCCAGCAGCTTGGGTGACTTGAAAGAGACCCAGTACTTC
NA	NA	TRBV12-5	TRBJ1-1	12	CASGLVDSEAFF	TGTGCTAGTGGTTTGGTAGATAGTGAAGCTTTCTTT
once	NA	TRBV10-1	TRBJ2-7	16	CASSESVGGSPYEQYF	TGCGCCAGCAGTGAGAGCGTCGGAGGGAGCCCCTACGAGCAGTACTTC
NA	TRBD2	TRBV11-2	TRBJ2-1	12	CASRAGGVEQFF	TGTGCCAGCAGGGCGGGAGGGGTTGAGCAGTTCTTC
NA	NA	TRBV7-9	TRBJ1-4	15	CASSDHDSSNEKLFF	TGTGCCAGCAGCGATCACGACAGCTCTAATGAAAAACTGTTTTTT
NA	NA	TRBV19	TRBJ2-1	13	CASLLSGYNEQFF	TGTGCCAGCCTCTTAAGCGGGTACAATGAGCAGTTCTTC
NA	NA	TRBV27	TRBJ1-2	14	CASSLSPREGGYTF	TGTGCCAGCAGTTTATCGCCCAGGGAAGGAGGCTACACCTTC
NA	NA	TRBV19	TRBJ2-1	13	CASSMAGFGEQFF	TGTGCCAGTAGTATGGCGGGGTTCGGTGAGCAGTTCTTC
NA	NA	TRBV5-1	TRBJ2-3	15	CASSSTASSTDTQYF	TGCGCCAGCAGCTCGACAGCCTCTAGCACAGATACGCAGTATTTT